This T cell receptor (beta chain) emerged from a study of Ad26.COV2.S vaccination and SARS-CoV-2 variants. Sequencing was performed with immunoSEQ multiplex PCR; in TCRdb, only in-frame clones are kept and a portion is missing. This table has approximately 450,000 clones, around 90% appearing once. Treatment specified: about 20 received Ad26.COV2.S at low or high dose, single or two shots; about 5 received placebo; per-sample allocation not given. Specimens were obtained on day 63 following the first vaccine or placebo injection. Donor was an adult aged 18-55 years in Boston. Germline assignment: CDR1 MNHEY and CDR2 SVGAGI. The germline V and J ends were trimmed by 8 bases and 6 bases, with 10 bases remaining between them. This CDR3 has 11 residues.

The receptor comes from a person between 18 and 65 years old who received the Ad26.COV2.S COVID-19 vaccine or a placebo. The rearrangement uses TRBV6-5 and TRBJ1-1; D remains ambiguous. The sequencing used peripheral blood, collected in a trial of Ad26.COV2.S vaccine versus placebo. DNA for the CDR3: TGTGCCAGCTGGGCGGGCGCTGAAGCTTTCTTT. This translates into CASWAGAEAFF.